The clone carrying this T cell receptor beta chain was seen many times. Per germline, CDR1 MDHEN and CDR2 SYDVKM. The CDR3 covers 15 residues. The junction had 9 bases not matched to a gene; V was cut back by 5 bases and J by 2 bases. The data were obtained in a study of T cells in Graves' hyperthyroidism and ophthalmopathy. Across the whole study: The authors collected peripheral blood at initial diagnosis, before any treatment.

Amplification of TCR beta CDR3 regions used RNA as the template. First-round RT-PCR of the TCR CDR3 relied on the HTBI primer set. TCRdb called the multiplex PCR reads again in MiXCR, with one record for every CDR3 protein. The sample gives approximately 630,000 distinct CDR3 sequences, about 17% of which show up once; 3.5% to 4% is in the top ten. Sample: blood. This clonotype originated in a woman in her twenties or thirties with Graves' hyperthyroidism. V usage is TRBV28 and J usage is TRBJ2-7; 7 nucleotides align to TRBD2. This chain's CDR3 is CASSPLADPPYEQYF. The CDR3 nucleotides are TGTGCCAGCAGTCCCCTAGCGGACCCTCCCTACGAGCAGTACTTC.